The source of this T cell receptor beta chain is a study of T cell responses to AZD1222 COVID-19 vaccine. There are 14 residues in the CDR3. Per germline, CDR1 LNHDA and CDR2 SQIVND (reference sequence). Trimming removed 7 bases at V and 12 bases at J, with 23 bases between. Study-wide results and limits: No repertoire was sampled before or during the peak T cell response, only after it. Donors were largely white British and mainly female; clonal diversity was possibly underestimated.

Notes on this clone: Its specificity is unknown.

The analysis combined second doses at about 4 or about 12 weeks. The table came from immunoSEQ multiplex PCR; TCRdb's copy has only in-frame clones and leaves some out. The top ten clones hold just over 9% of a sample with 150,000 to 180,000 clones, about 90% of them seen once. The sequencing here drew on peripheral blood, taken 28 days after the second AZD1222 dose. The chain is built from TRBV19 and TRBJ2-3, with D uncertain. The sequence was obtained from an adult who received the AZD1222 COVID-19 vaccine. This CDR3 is CASTTSGSHPPQYF. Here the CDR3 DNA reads TGTGCCAGTACCACCTCGGGCAGCCATCCCCCCCAGTATTTT.